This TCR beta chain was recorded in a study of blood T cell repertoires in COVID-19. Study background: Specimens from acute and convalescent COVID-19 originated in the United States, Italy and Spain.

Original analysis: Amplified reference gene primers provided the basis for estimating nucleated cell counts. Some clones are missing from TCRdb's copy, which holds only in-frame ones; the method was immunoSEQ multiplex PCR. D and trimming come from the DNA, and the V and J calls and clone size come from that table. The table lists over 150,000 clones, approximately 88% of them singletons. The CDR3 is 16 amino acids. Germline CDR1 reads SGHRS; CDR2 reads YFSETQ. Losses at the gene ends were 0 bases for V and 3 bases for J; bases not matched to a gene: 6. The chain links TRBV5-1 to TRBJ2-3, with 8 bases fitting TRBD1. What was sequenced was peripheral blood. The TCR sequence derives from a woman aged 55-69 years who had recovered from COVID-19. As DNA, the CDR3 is TGCGCCAGCAGCTTGGGTCGCAGGGGGCTAACAGATACGCAGTATTTT. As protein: CASSLGRRGLTDTQYF.